This is a list of T cell receptor beta chains from one sample in a study of blood T cell repertoires in COVID-19. The table came from immunoSEQ multiplex PCR; TCRdb's copy has only in-frame clones and leaves some out. The sample has 250,000 to 300,000 clones; 80% to 85% are singletons. What was sequenced was peripheral blood. All receptors derive from a woman aged 55-70 years with active or convalescent COVID-19. Each CDR3 is given with its conserved first and last residue. D genes are given only for firm matches. Only some rows state a clone size, as once, few, many or a class for expanded clones.

clone_size,v_call,d_call,j_call,cdr3_aa,cdr3_nt
.,TRBV6-5,TRBD1,TRBJ2-7,CASRGQGAQVVTDF,TGTGCCAGCAGGGGACAGGGGGCGCAGGTGGTCACGGACTTC
few,TRBV2,.,TRBJ2-7,CASSERVFYEQYF,TGTGCCAGCAGTGAACGGGTTTTCTACGAGCAGTACTTC
.,TRBV15,.,TRBJ1-1,CATSRDRGGTEAFF,TGTGCCACCAGCAGAGATCGAGGGGGCACTGAAGCTTTCTTT
.,TRBV11-2,TRBD2,TRBJ2-3,CASSLEAGGTQYF,TGTGCCAGCAGCTTAGAGGCGGGAGGTACGCAGTATTTT
.,TRBV27,.,TRBJ2-3,CASSPLRGSTDTQYF,TGTGCCAGCAGTCCACTTCGGGGTAGCACAGATACGCAGTATTTT
.,TRBV7-3,TRBD1,TRBJ1-6,CASSTTGDSPLHF,TGTGCCAGCAGCACTACAGGGGATTCACCCCTCCACTTT
once,TRBV28,.,TRBJ1-5,CASSSSGRGGQPQHF,TGTGCCAGCAGTTCGTCGGGGAGGGGGGGTCAGCCCCAGCATTTT
many,TRBV4-1,.,TRBJ2-7,CASSPRDMGLVEQYF,TGCGCCAGCAGCCCTCGGGACATGGGTCTTGTCGAGCAGTACTTC
.,TRBV19,.,TRBJ2-1,CASSIIARGGHEQFF,TGTGCCAGTAGTATAATTGCCAGGGGTGGGCATGAGCAGTTCTTC
.,TRBV7-2,TRBD1,TRBJ2-3,CASSFTGGQTDTQYF,TGTGCCAGCAGCTTTACAGGGGGGCAAACAGATACGCAGTATTTT
.,TRBV19,TRBD1,TRBJ1-2,CASSRGDRGNGYTF,TGTGCCAGTAGTAGGGGGGACAGGGGGAATGGCTACACCTTC
.,TRBV5-6,TRBD1,TRBJ1-4,CASSQGTGATNEKLFF,TGTGCCAGCAGCCAAGGGACAGGGGCTACTAATGAAAAACTGTTTTTT
once,TRBV25-1,.,TRBJ1-2,CASSEFPGYGYTF,TGTGCCAGCAGTGAATTCCCAGGTTATGGCTACACCTTC
.,TRBV6-5,.,TRBJ1-6,CASSSGSPLHF,TGTGCCAGCAGTTCCGGTTCACCCCTCCACTTT
.,TRBV5-1,.,TRBJ1-2,CASSPEVGGYTF,TGCGCCAGCAGCCCAGAGGTTGGTGGCTACACCTTC
.,TRBV19,TRBD1,TRBJ2-1,CASTQQGARYNEQFF,TGTGCCAGTACTCAACAGGGGGCGCGATACAATGAGCAGTTCTTC
.,TRBV19,.,TRBJ2-7,CASSISLTYEQYF,TGTGCCAGTAGTATAAGTCTAACCTACGAGCAGTACTTC
.,TRBV14,TRBD2,TRBJ2-2,CASNPGTSVVGELFF,TGTGCCAGCAACCCCGGGACTAGCGTGGTCGGGGAGCTGTTTTTT
.,TRBV29-1,TRBD1,TRBJ2-3,CSVEGQGATDTQYF,TGCAGCGTTGAGGGACAGGGGGCAACAGATACGCAGTATTTT
.,TRBV10-1,.,TRBJ2-1,CASSGYNEQFF,TGCGCCAGCTCAGGCTACAATGAGCAGTTCTTC
.,TRBV6-5,TRBD1,TRBJ1-2,CASRPGQGGYTF,TGTGCCAGCAGACCGGGACAGGGTGGCTACACCTTC
.,TRBV4-3,.,TRBJ1-2,CASSQEQALANYGYTF,TGCGCCAGCAGCCAAGAACAGGCCTTAGCTAACTATGGCTACACCTTC
.,TRBV12-3/TRBV12-4,TRBD1,TRBJ1-1,CASRQGANTEAFF,TGTGCCAGCCGACAGGGTGCGAACACTGAAGCTTTCTTT
.,TRBV5-1,TRBD1,TRBJ2-2,CASSLVQGAGELFF,TGCGCCAGCAGCTTGGTTCAGGGGGCCGGGGAGCTGTTTTTT
few,TRBV3-1/TRBV3-2,TRBD1,TRBJ1-2,CASSQTWTGEGYGYTF,TGTGCCAGCAGCCAAACTTGGACAGGGGAGGGCTATGGCTACACCTTC
.,TRBV7-9,TRBD1,TRBJ1-2,CASSLGRDRDGYTF,TGTGCCAGCAGCTTAGGGCGGGACAGGGATGGCTACACCTTC
.,TRBV4-2,TRBD1,TRBJ2-7,CASKGASEQYF,TGTGCCAGCAAGGGGGCTTCCGAGCAGTACTTC
.,TRBV7-7,.,TRBJ2-3,CASSHGVEVTDTQYF,TGTGCCAGCAGCCACGGGGTTGAGGTAACGGATACGCAGTATTTT
.,TRBV13,TRBD2,TRBJ2-5,CASSTGTSGGTQETQYF,TGTGCCAGCAGCACTGGGACTAGCGGGGGGACCCAAGAGACCCAGTACTTC
.,TRBV10-1,TRBD2,TRBJ2-1,CASKRRRGGRGEQFF,TGCGCCAGCAAGCGGAGACGGGGGGGCCGGGGTGAGCAGTTCTTC
.,TRBV7-6,.,TRBJ2-3,CASSLGPGDTQYF,TGTGCCAGCAGCTTAGGTCCGGGGGACACGCAGTATTTT
once,TRBV15,.,TRBJ1-1,CATAEDDWGGNTEAFF,TGTGCCACCGCCGAAGATGATTGGGGGGGTAACACTGAAGCTTTCTTT
.,TRBV7-3,.,TRBJ2-2,CASSALTGELFF,TGTGCCAGCAGCGCACTCACCGGGGAGCTGTTTTTT
.,TRBV18,.,TRBJ1-2,CASSPRGDTNYGYTF,TGTGCCAGCTCACCTCGGGGGGATACTAACTATGGCTACACCTTC
.,TRBV2,.,TRBJ2-7,CASNPGISYEQYF,TGTGCCAGCAATCCAGGGATCTCCTACGAGCAGTACTTC
.,TRBV7-9,.,TRBJ1-2,CASSLQGTVTNYGYTF,TGTGCCAGCAGCTTACAGGGAACGGTGACTAACTATGGCTACACCTTC
.,TRBV3-1/TRBV3-2,.,TRBJ2-3,CASSQDTVLLDTQYF,TGTGCCAGCAGCCAAGACACGGTGCTCCTTGATACGCAGTATTTT
few,TRBV5-6,TRBD2,TRBJ2-1,CASRRAGRDEQFF,TGTGCCAGCCGACGGGCAGGGAGGGATGAGCAGTTCTTC
.,TRBV27,TRBD1,TRBJ2-1,CASSPYDDRGGNNEQFF,TGTGCCAGCAGCCCATACGACGACAGGGGAGGAAACAATGAGCAGTTCTTC
.,TRBV3-1/TRBV3-2,.,TRBJ2-2,CASSQEVSGDGELFF,TGTGCCAGCAGCCAAGAGGTTTCAGGGGACGGGGAGCTGTTTTTT
once,TRBV27,.,TRBJ1-2,CASSSLRQDGYTF,TGTGCCAGCAGTTCCCTCAGACAGGATGGCTACACCTTC
.,TRBV5-4,TRBD1,TRBJ1-1,CASSTRQQGVAEAFF,TGTGCCAGCAGCACCAGACAACAGGGGGTGGCTGAAGCTTTCTTT
.,TRBV27,.,TRBJ2-3,CASSFRDSSDTQYF,TGTGCCAGCAGTTTTAGGGACTCTTCTGATACGCAGTATTTT
.,TRBV11-2,.,TRBJ2-3,CASSLDSQTTDTQYF,TGTGCCAGCAGCTTAGATAGCCAGACCACAGATACGCAGTATTTT
.,TRBV4-2,TRBD2,TRBJ2-2,CASSQDERLAVNTGELFF,TGTGCCAGCAGCCAAGATGAAAGGCTAGCGGTGAACACCGGGGAGCTGTTTTTT
.,TRBV2,TRBD1,TRBJ1-2,CASSGIATGLGYTF,TGTGCCAGCAGTGGTATTGCGACAGGGCTCGGCTACACCTTC
.,TRBV29-1,.,TRBJ2-2,CSVGQGMNTGELFF,TGCAGCGTTGGGCAGGGGATGAACACCGGGGAGCTGTTTTTT
.,TRBV6-1,.,TRBJ1-2,CASSEPESYGYTF,TGTGCCAGCAGTGAACCGGAGAGCTATGGCTACACCTTC
.,TRBV24-1,TRBD1,TRBJ2-1,CATSDPGTDEQFF,TGTGCCACCAGTGATCCCGGGACAGACGAGCAGTTCTTC
.,TRBV3-1/TRBV3-2,.,TRBJ2-3,CASSPQGLATSTDTQYF,TGTGCCAGCAGCCCCCAAGGGCTAGCGACTAGCACAGATACGCAGTATTTT
once,TRBV30,.,TRBJ2-5,CAWRRLLYQETQYF,TGTGCCTGGAGGAGATTGCTATACCAAGAGACCCAGTACTTC
.,TRBV5-6,TRBD1,TRBJ1-1,CASSRQLIQGAYTEAFF,TGTGCCAGCAGTCGCCAATTAATCCAGGGGGCGTACACTGAAGCTTTCTTT
.,TRBV3-1/TRBV3-2,.,TRBJ2-5,CASSQDPYQETQYF,TGTGCCAGCAGCCAAGATCCGTACCAAGAGACCCAGTACTTC